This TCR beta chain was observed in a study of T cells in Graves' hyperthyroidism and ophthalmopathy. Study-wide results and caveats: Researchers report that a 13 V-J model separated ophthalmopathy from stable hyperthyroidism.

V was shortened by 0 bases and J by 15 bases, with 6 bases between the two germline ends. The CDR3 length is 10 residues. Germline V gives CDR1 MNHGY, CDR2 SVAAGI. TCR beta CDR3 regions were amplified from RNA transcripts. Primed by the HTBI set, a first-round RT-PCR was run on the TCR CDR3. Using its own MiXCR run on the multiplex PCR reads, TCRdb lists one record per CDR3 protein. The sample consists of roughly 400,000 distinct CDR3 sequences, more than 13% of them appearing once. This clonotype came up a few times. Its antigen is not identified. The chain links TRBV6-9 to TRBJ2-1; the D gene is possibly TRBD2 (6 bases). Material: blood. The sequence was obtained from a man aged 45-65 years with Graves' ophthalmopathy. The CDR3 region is CASSYSGGFF. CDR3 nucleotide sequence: TGTGCCAGCAGTTATTCGGGGGGGTTCTTC.